This T cell receptor (beta chain) was sequenced in a study of blood T cell repertoires in COVID-19. Study as a whole: Samples of COVID-19 (acute and convalescent) were obtained from the United States, Italy and Spain. The cDNA or gDNA used as material had been derived from T cells, B-cell-depleted T cells, or PBMCs.

Trimming stripped 3 bases from V and 5 bases from J, with 16 bases between. This CDR3 spans 15 amino acids. Germline CDR1 LNHNV, CDR2 YYDKDF (reference sequence). Participant ages covered about 18 to 95 years across 24 US areas. Either two negative PCRs, clearance, or symptom resolution qualified Cohort 3 donors as recovered. Sequenced by immunoSEQ multiplex PCR; TCRdb stores in-frame clones only, minus some. The table lists 350,000 to 400,000 clones, around nine tenths of them singletons. This chain uses TRBV15 with TRBJ2-5; TRBD2 is a possible D gene (6 bases). Material: PBMCs or T cells enriched from blood (not recorded which). The receptor's source is a woman between 18 and 29 years old who had recovered from COVID-19. The CDR3: CATSRGNSGVETQYF. CDR3 DNA sequence: TGTGCCACCAGCAGGGGAAACTCGGGGGTGGAGACCCAGTACTTC.